This entry describes one T cell receptor (beta chain). The target antigen is unknown. The data are from a study of Graves' ophthalmopathy and Graves' hyperthyroidism. Study-wide points: The model predicted progression of ophthalmopathy with a sensitivity of more than 60%, and its specificity was under 75%. A 13-signature model separated ophthalmopathy from stable hyperthyroidism, roughly 86% sensitivity, approximately 84% specificity.

Beta-chain TCR CDR3 regions were amplified from RNA transcripts. HTBI primers primed a first-round RT-PCR, and a second-round multiplex PCR followed. MiXCR, run by TCRdb on the multiplex PCR reads, gives a single entry per CDR3 protein. In the table there are 500,000 to 700,000 distinct CDR3 sequences, roughly 39% of which are singletons. Exclusion covered patients with other autoimmune diseases or uncontrolled infections (as well as pregnancy or lactation). With 2 bases clipped from V and 5 bases from J, the junction kept 12 bases outside the gene matches. The CDR3 runs 17 residues. Germline CDR1 reads MGHRA; CDR2 reads YSYEKL.

The source is an adult man with Graves' hyperthyroidism. Specimen: peripheral blood or thyroid tissue (not recorded which). The chain recombines TRBV4-1 with TRBJ1-1, with 9 nucleotides matching TRBD1. The CDR3 here is CASSQIRGQGLTTEAFF. The CDR3 DNA is TGCGCCAGCAGCCAAATACGAGGACAGGGGTTGACTACTGAAGCTTTCTTT.